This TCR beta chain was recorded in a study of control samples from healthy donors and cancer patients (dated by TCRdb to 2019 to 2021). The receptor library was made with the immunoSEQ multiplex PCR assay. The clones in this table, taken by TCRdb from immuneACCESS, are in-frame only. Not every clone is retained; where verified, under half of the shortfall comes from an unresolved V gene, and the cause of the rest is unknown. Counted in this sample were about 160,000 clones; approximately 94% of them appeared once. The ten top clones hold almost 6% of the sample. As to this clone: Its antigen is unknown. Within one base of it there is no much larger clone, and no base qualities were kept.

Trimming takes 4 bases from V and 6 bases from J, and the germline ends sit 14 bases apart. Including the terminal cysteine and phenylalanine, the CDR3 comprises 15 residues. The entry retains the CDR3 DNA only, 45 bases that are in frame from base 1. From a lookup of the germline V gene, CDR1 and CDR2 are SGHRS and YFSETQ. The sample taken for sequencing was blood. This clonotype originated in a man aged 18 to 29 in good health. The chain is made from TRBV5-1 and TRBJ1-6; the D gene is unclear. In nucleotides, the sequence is TGCGCCAGCAGCCGTACAGATAGGAGTAATTCACCCCTCCACTTT. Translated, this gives CASSRTDRSNSPLHF.